This TCR beta chain originates from a study of control samples from healthy donors and cancer patients. Produced via immunoSEQ multiplex PCR; TCRdb's table is partial and in-frame only. The table includes 170,000 or so clones, approximately 94% detected once. With respect to this clone: Other DNA sequences in the same sample also yield this CDR3.

The CDR3 runs to 15 residues. The V end was cut by 4 bases, the J end by 0 bases, with 11 bases between. Per the germline V gene, CDR1 is SGHDT and CDR2 is YYEEEE. The chain links TRBV5-6 to TRBJ2-4, with D possibly matching TRBD1 (5 bases). Sequencing was performed on blood. This receptor was taken from a man aged 25 to 40 in good health. The CDR3 loop is CASSLRGLAKNIQYF. The CDR3 DNA is TGTGCCAGCAGCCTAAGGGGTTTAGCCAAAAACATTCAGTACTTC.